This is a list of T cell receptor beta chains from one sample in a study of T cell responses to AZD1222 COVID-19 vaccine. Method: immunoSEQ multiplex PCR; TCRdb's copy keeps in-frame clones and lacks some. Here the sample spans 200,000 to 250,000 clones, roughly 91% being singletons. Source: peripheral blood, taken on day 0 of MenACWY control vaccination. Receptors originate from an adult in good health. CDR3s include the opening cysteine and the closing phenylalanine or tryptophan. A D gene is named only where the DNA matches it firmly. The listing skips clone size in some rows; elsewhere it reads once, few, many or a size class.

D gene: NA; V gene: TRBV30; clone size: NA; J gene: TRBJ1-1; CDR3 DNA: TGTGCCTGGGGCAGGCCGGGTAGTGAAGCTTTCTTT; CDR3 protein: CAWGRPGSEAFF
D gene: TRBD1; V gene: TRBV19; clone size: NA; J gene: TRBJ2-1; CDR3 DNA: TGTGCCAGTAGTAGAACAGGGGGTGCAAACAATGAGCAGTTCTTC; CDR3 protein: CASSRTGGANNEQFF
D gene: NA; V gene: TRBV21-1; clone size: NA; J gene: TRBJ2-1; CDR3 DNA: TGTGCCAGCAGCAAAGGGGTAGCCTCGGGACAGGCTTCGGGCTTGGGCCCCTTCAATGAGCAGTTCTTC; CDR3 protein: CASSKGVASGQASGLGPFNEQFF
D gene: NA; V gene: TRBV2; clone size: once; J gene: TRBJ2-5; CDR3 DNA: TGTGCCAGCAGCGTGGGGGGACAGCAGGGAGAGACCCAGTACTTC; CDR3 protein: CASSVGGQQGETQYF
D gene: NA; V gene: TRBV2; clone size: NA; J gene: TRBJ1-2; CDR3 DNA: TGTGCCAGCAGCCCGGACGGAAATAACTATGGCTACACCTTC; CDR3 protein: CASSPDGNNYGYTF
D gene: NA; V gene: TRBV27; clone size: NA; J gene: TRBJ2-7; CDR3 DNA: TGTGCCAGCAGTCCGGGCCCGGGGGCCTACGAGCAGTACTTC; CDR3 protein: CASSPGPGAYEQYF
D gene: NA; V gene: TRBV19; clone size: NA; J gene: TRBJ2-3; CDR3 DNA: TGTGCCAGTACCCCGGGAGAAAGTAGCACAGATACGCAGTATTTT; CDR3 protein: CASTPGESSTDTQYF
D gene: NA; V gene: TRBV30; clone size: NA; J gene: TRBJ1-1; CDR3 DNA: TGTGCCTGGAGTGCCCGACACGGGAGTGCTTTCTTT; CDR3 protein: CAWSARHGSAFF
D gene: NA; V gene: TRBV5-1; clone size: NA; J gene: TRBJ1-5; CDR3 DNA: TGCGCCAGCAGCTTTACCGGGGCCAGCAATCAGCCCCAGCATTTT; CDR3 protein: CASSFTGASNQPQHF
D gene: NA; V gene: TRBV2; clone size: NA; J gene: TRBJ2-3; CDR3 DNA: TGTGCCAGCACCATCCTAGGCCCCACAGATACGCAGTATTTT; CDR3 protein: CASTILGPTDTQYF
D gene: TRBD1; V gene: TRBV7-9; clone size: NA; J gene: TRBJ1-4; CDR3 DNA: TGTGCCAGCAGCTCCCAATCAGGGGGAACTAATGAAAAACTGTTTTTT; CDR3 protein: CASSSQSGGTNEKLFF
D gene: NA; V gene: TRBV12-2; clone size: once; J gene: TRBJ1-2; CDR3 DNA: TGTGCAAGTCGCTTTTCGTTGGCAGGGCGCGGCCGCTATGGCTACACCTTC; CDR3 protein: CASRFSLAGRGRYGYTF
D gene: NA; V gene: TRBV7-3; clone size: NA; J gene: TRBJ2-2; CDR3 DNA: TGTGCCAGCAGAGACGCCAAGAACACCGGGGAGCTGTTTTTT; CDR3 protein: CASRDAKNTGELFF
D gene: NA; V gene: TRBV6-6; clone size: NA; J gene: TRBJ1-2; CDR3 DNA: TGTGCCAGCAGTTCGCCTGACAGAACCTATGGCTACACCTTC; CDR3 protein: CASSSPDRTYGYTF
D gene: TRBD1; V gene: TRBV28; clone size: NA; J gene: TRBJ2-1; CDR3 DNA: TGTGCCAGCAGCCGCCCCGGGACAGGTAACAATGAGCAGTTCTTC; CDR3 protein: CASSRPGTGNNEQFF
D gene: TRBD1; V gene: TRBV30; clone size: NA; J gene: TRBJ2-5; CDR3 DNA: TGTGCCTGGAGTGCGGACAGGGGGTTTTCGGCCCAGTACTTC; CDR3 protein: CAWSADRGFSAQYF
D gene: NA; V gene: TRBV18; clone size: NA; J gene: TRBJ1-2; CDR3 DNA: TGTGCCAGCTCACCGGAGGGAAACTATGGCTACACCTTC; CDR3 protein: CASSPEGNYGYTF
D gene: NA; V gene: TRBV7-9; clone size: NA; J gene: TRBJ1-2; CDR3 DNA: TGTGCCAGCAGCTTACAGGGAAGCACTGGCTACACCTTC; CDR3 protein: CASSLQGSTGYTF
D gene: NA; V gene: TRBV3-1/TRBV3-2; clone size: NA; J gene: TRBJ2-6; CDR3 DNA: TGTGCCAGCAGCCCATGGGGGGGGGCCAACGTCCTGACTTTC; CDR3 protein: CASSPWGGANVLTF
D gene: TRBD1; V gene: TRBV18; clone size: once; J gene: TRBJ1-1; CDR3 DNA: TGTGCCAGCTCACCTTTGACAGGGGCTGGAGGCACTGAAGCTTTCTTT; CDR3 protein: CASSPLTGAGGTEAFF
D gene: NA; V gene: TRBV7-9; clone size: NA; J gene: TRBJ1-5; CDR3 DNA: TGTGCCAGCAGCCTGGCGGGGGAGGGGAATCAGCCCCAGCATTTT; CDR3 protein: CASSLAGEGNQPQHF
D gene: TRBD2; V gene: TRBV27; clone size: NA; J gene: TRBJ2-7; CDR3 DNA: TGTGCCAGCAGGGGTACTAGCGGGGGAACCTACGAGCAGTACTTC; CDR3 protein: CASRGTSGGTYEQYF
D gene: TRBD2; V gene: TRBV3-1/TRBV3-2; clone size: NA; J gene: TRBJ2-5; CDR3 DNA: TGTGCCAGCAGCCAAGACAAGCGGGGGAGCCGGTACCAAGAGACCCAGTACTTC; CDR3 protein: CASSQDKRGSRYQETQYF
D gene: TRBD2; V gene: TRBV3-1/TRBV3-2; clone size: NA; J gene: TRBJ2-7; CDR3 DNA: TGTGCCAGCAGCCAAGGAATCGGACTAGACCCTAGCTCCTACGAGCAGTACTTC; CDR3 protein: CASSQGIGLDPSSYEQYF
D gene: NA; V gene: TRBV24-1; clone size: NA; J gene: TRBJ2-2; CDR3 DNA: TGTGCCACCAGTGATATCAACAGGGACACCGGGGAGCTGTTTTTT; CDR3 protein: CATSDINRDTGELFF
D gene: NA; V gene: TRBV2; clone size: NA; J gene: TRBJ1-2; CDR3 DNA: TGTGCCAGCAGTGAGGGCAGGGAGTATGGCTACACCTTC; CDR3 protein: CASSEGREYGYTF
D gene: NA; V gene: TRBV27; clone size: NA; J gene: TRBJ1-3; CDR3 DNA: TGTGCCAGCAGTTTGTCGGCAAGAACTGGAAACACCATATATTTT; CDR3 protein: CASSLSARTGNTIYF
D gene: TRBD1; V gene: TRBV30; clone size: NA; J gene: TRBJ2-7; CDR3 DNA: TGTGCCTGGAGTTTACAGGGGGCCGGCGAGCAGTACTTC; CDR3 protein: CAWSLQGAGEQYF
D gene: NA; V gene: TRBV30; clone size: NA; J gene: TRBJ2-3; CDR3 DNA: TGTGCCTGGAGTGGAGGGGGTCGTAGACCCCATACGCAGTATTTT; CDR3 protein: CAWSGGGRRPHTQYF
D gene: NA; V gene: TRBV5-1; clone size: NA; J gene: TRBJ1-6; CDR3 DNA: TGCGCCAGCAGCTCCAGGGACTCCTATAATTCACCCCTCCACTTT; CDR3 protein: CASSSRDSYNSPLHF
D gene: TRBD1; V gene: TRBV6-5; clone size: NA; J gene: TRBJ1-1; CDR3 DNA: TGTGCCAGCAGGTCAGGGGGAGTGAACACTGAAGCTTTCTTT; CDR3 protein: CASRSGGVNTEAFF
D gene: NA; V gene: TRBV7-3; clone size: NA; J gene: TRBJ1-2; CDR3 DNA: TGTGCCAGCAGCCCGGGACGGACGTCTATGAGCTACACCTTC; CDR3 protein: CASSPGRTSMSYTF
D gene: NA; V gene: TRBV5-6; clone size: once; J gene: TRBJ1-2; CDR3 DNA: TGTGCCAGCAGCTTCGGGGGGAGCTATGGCTACACCTTC; CDR3 protein: CASSFGGSYGYTF
D gene: TRBD2; V gene: TRBV27; clone size: NA; J gene: TRBJ2-3; CDR3 DNA: TGTGCCAGCAGTACCAACCTAGCGGGTAGCACAGATACGCAGTATTTT; CDR3 protein: CASSTNLAGSTDTQYF
D gene: NA; V gene: TRBV28; clone size: NA; J gene: TRBJ2-3; CDR3 DNA: TGTGCCAGCAGTTTCCCGCCCGGTACGCAGTATTTT; CDR3 protein: CASSFPPGTQYF
D gene: TRBD2; V gene: TRBV18; clone size: NA; J gene: TRBJ2-5; CDR3 DNA: TGTGCCAGCTCACCTTCGACTAGCGGGGCGGAGACCCAGTACTTC; CDR3 protein: CASSPSTSGAETQYF
D gene: NA; V gene: TRBV5-8; clone size: NA; J gene: TRBJ1-1; CDR3 DNA: TGTGCCAGCAGCACCTACCCCGGGACGGCTGGTAACACTGAAGCTTTCTTT; CDR3 protein: CASSTYPGTAGNTEAFF
D gene: NA; V gene: TRBV5-5; clone size: NA; J gene: TRBJ1-2; CDR3 DNA: TGTGCCAGCAGCTTGGAGCAGGGGATCTATGGCTACACCTTC; CDR3 protein: CASSLEQGIYGYTF
D gene: NA; V gene: TRBV6-5; clone size: once; J gene: TRBJ2-7; CDR3 DNA: TGTGCCAGCAGTAACTCAGGGGTCGGGCAGTACTTC; CDR3 protein: CASSNSGVGQYF
D gene: NA; V gene: TRBV7-9; clone size: NA; J gene: TRBJ2-3; CDR3 DNA: TGTGCCCCCACAGCAGATACGCAGTATTTT; CDR3 protein: CAPTADTQYF
D gene: NA; V gene: TRBV14; clone size: NA; J gene: TRBJ2-7; CDR3 DNA: TGTGCCAGCAGCCAAGAAGGGGTGCGGCAGTACTTC; CDR3 protein: CASSQEGVRQYF
D gene: NA; V gene: TRBV27; clone size: once; J gene: TRBJ2-7; CDR3 DNA: TGTGCCAGCAGTTTTGGGGGGGCATTCTCCGAGCAGTACTTC; CDR3 protein: CASSFGGAFSEQYF
D gene: NA; V gene: TRBV7-7; clone size: NA; J gene: TRBJ1-1; CDR3 DNA: TGTGCTAGCAGCTTAATCCACAGGGAGGAGGACACTGAAGCTTTCTTT; CDR3 protein: CASSLIHREEDTEAFF
D gene: NA; V gene: TRBV6-4; clone size: few; J gene: TRBJ2-1; CDR3 DNA: TGTGCCAGCAGTGACGTGGGAACTTCACTTGAGCAGTTCTTC; CDR3 protein: CASSDVGTSLEQFF
D gene: TRBD2; V gene: TRBV18; clone size: NA; J gene: TRBJ2-1; CDR3 DNA: TGTGCCAGCTCACGACTCTCTAGCGGGGGAAATGAGCAGTTCTTC; CDR3 protein: CASSRLSSGGNEQFF
D gene: NA; V gene: TRBV27; clone size: once; J gene: TRBJ1-6; CDR3 DNA: TGTGCCAGCAGTTTGTCGCGGAATCATTCACCCCTCCACTTT; CDR3 protein: CASSLSRNHSPLHF
D gene: NA; V gene: TRBV19; clone size: NA; J gene: TRBJ2-7; CDR3 DNA: TGTGCCAGTAGTGCCCCTGGGGGGAACGAGCAGTACTTC; CDR3 protein: CASSAPGGNEQYF
D gene: TRBD2; V gene: TRBV19; clone size: NA; J gene: TRBJ2-1; CDR3 DNA: TGTGCCAGTAGTCAATCTAGCGGGGGCCCTAATGAGCAGTTCTTC; CDR3 protein: CASSQSSGGPNEQFF
D gene: NA; V gene: TRBV4-1; clone size: NA; J gene: TRBJ2-2; CDR3 DNA: TGCGCCAGCAGCCAAGCAGGCTCAGTGGTGAAAGCCGGGGAGCTGTTTTTT; CDR3 protein: CASSQAGSVVKAGELFF
D gene: NA; V gene: TRBV2; clone size: NA; J gene: TRBJ1-5; CDR3 DNA: TGTGCCAGCAGTGAAGCGGTCGGGCCCCGAAATAATCAGCCCCAGCATTTT; CDR3 protein: CASSEAVGPRNNQPQHF
D gene: TRBD1; V gene: TRBV6-1; clone size: NA; J gene: TRBJ1-6; CDR3 DNA: TGTGCCAGCAGTGAACCCGGACAGGCCTTCTATAATTCACCCCTCCACTTT; CDR3 protein: CASSEPGQAFYNSPLHF
D gene: NA; V gene: TRBV18; clone size: NA; J gene: TRBJ2-7; CDR3 DNA: TGTGCCAGCTCACCAGATCACCAGGGATCCTACGAGCAGTACTTC; CDR3 protein: CASSPDHQGSYEQYF
D gene: NA; V gene: TRBV9; clone size: NA; J gene: TRBJ2-3; CDR3 DNA: TGTGCCAGCAGCGTAGAGGGCACAGATACGCAGTATTTT; CDR3 protein: CASSVEGTDTQYF
D gene: NA; V gene: TRBV5-6; clone size: NA; J gene: TRBJ2-6; CDR3 DNA: TGTGCCAGCAGCCCTCGCATATCTGGGGCCAACGTCCTGACTTTC; CDR3 protein: CASSPRISGANVLTF
D gene: NA; V gene: TRBV9; clone size: NA; J gene: TRBJ1-5; CDR3 DNA: TGTGCCAGCAGCGTCGAGGGACTTAGCAATCAGCCCCAGCATTTT; CDR3 protein: CASSVEGLSNQPQHF
D gene: NA; V gene: TRBV10-1; clone size: NA; J gene: TRBJ2-5; CDR3 DNA: TGCGCCAGCAGTGAGCCGGGTGGGGAGACCCAGTACTTC; CDR3 protein: CASSEPGGETQYF
D gene: TRBD1; V gene: TRBV19; clone size: NA; J gene: TRBJ1-5; CDR3 DNA: TGTGCCAGTAGTGCGGGACAGCTCCAGCATTTT; CDR3 protein: CASSAGQLQHF
D gene: NA; V gene: TRBV2; clone size: NA; J gene: TRBJ1-6; CDR3 DNA: TGTGCCAGCAGTGAAGGCGGCAGAAGCTCTTATAATTCACCCCTCCACTTT; CDR3 protein: CASSEGGRSSYNSPLHF
D gene: NA; V gene: TRBV7-6; clone size: NA; J gene: TRBJ1-4; CDR3 DNA: TGTGCCAGCAGACTAACCGGTTTCGCTAATGAAAAACTGTTTTTT; CDR3 protein: CASRLTGFANEKLFF